The TCR beta chain under discussion was sequenced for a study of CD8 T cells in Susac syndrome. General observations from the study: By the study's own acknowledgment, its TCR sequencing and HLA analysis included relatively few individuals.

TEMRA cells were enriched by FACS, while CD8+ and CD4+ T cells were obtained through a negative isolation that was performed magnetically. The V gene lost 5 bases and the J gene lost 5 bases, with 15 bases spanning the gap. CDR1 and CDR2 from the germline V gene are MNHEY and SVGAGI. This CDR3 has 14 amino acids. With random hexamers, about 0.5 to 1 ug RNA was reverse transcribed. TCRdb recomputed calls from the immunoSEQ multiplex PCR reads with MiXCR, one row per CDR3 protein. This table has about 240,000 distinct CDR3 sequences, less than 96% appearing once. For this clonotype: Antigen: not known.

The TCR sequence derives from a human donor with Susac syndrome. Specimen: CD4+ T cells from PBMCs. The gene calls are TRBV6-5 and TRBJ1-2; weak D call: TRBD1 (5 bases). The CDR3 DNA is TGTGCCAGCAGTAGGGACGATCAGTGGTATGGCTACACCTTC. This sequence encodes CASSRDDQWYGYTF.